This entry concerns a single T cell receptor (beta chain). Antigen unknown. Sequencing was performed with immunoSEQ multiplex PCR; in TCRdb, only in-frame clones are kept and a portion is missing. The sample records more than 95,000 clones, approximately 90% being singletons. This record comes from a study of OX40 agonist ivuxolimab in advanced cancers. Study-wide background: A partial response was reached by three patients: one with hepatocellular carcinoma and two with cutaneous melanoma.

Regarding the study as a whole: Within 6 weeks, CD4+ and CD8+ blood T cells expanded clonally at 0.1 to 3.0 mg/kg.

This specimen was CD4+ or CD8+ T cells sorted from blood, taken in a trial of the OX40 agonist ivuxolimab. The sequence was collected from an adult with an advanced solid tumor such as melanoma, head and neck, liver or kidney cancer.

The CDR3, as DNA: TGTGCCAGCAGCAAGGACGGTCCGAGCTCCTACGAGCAGTACTTC. Its translation is CASSKDGPSSYEQYF. The chain carries TRBV27 and TRBJ2-7; no firm D call. The V gene's germline CDR1 is MNHEY and CDR2 SMNVEV (reference sequence). Trimming took off 6 bases at V and 0 bases at J, with 15 bases between the two ends. The CDR3 length is 15 residues.